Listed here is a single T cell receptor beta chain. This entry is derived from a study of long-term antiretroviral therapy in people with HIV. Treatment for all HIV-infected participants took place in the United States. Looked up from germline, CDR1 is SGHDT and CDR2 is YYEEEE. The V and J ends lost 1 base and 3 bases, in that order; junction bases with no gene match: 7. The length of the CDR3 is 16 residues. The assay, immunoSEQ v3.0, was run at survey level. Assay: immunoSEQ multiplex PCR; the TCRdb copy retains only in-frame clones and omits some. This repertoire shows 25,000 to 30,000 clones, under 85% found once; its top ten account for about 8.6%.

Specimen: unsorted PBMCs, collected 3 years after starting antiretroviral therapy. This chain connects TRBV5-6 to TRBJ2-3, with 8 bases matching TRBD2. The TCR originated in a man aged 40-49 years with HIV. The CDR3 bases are TGTGCCAGCAGCTTGAGTGCGGCGGGAGGTACAGATACGCAGTATTTT. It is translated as CASSLSAAGGTDTQYF.